This entry lists 28 T cell receptor beta chains sequenced from one sample in a study of T-cell memory formation after mild COVID-19. Using its own MiXCR run on the 5' RACE reads, TCRdb lists one record per CDR3 protein. The table shows under 650,000 distinct CDR3 sequences, with 18% occurring only once. Source material: PBMCs or a T cell subset sorted from them (not recorded which). These receptors were taken from an adult woman who had mild COVID-19 (a few samples of this study predate the infection). Cell type and time point are not known.

This clonotype appeared a few times. The chain combines TRBV29-1 with TRBJ2-5; 8 nucleotides match TRBD1. The CDR3 covers 12 residues. The junction had 5 bases not matched to a gene; V was cut back by 7 bases and J by 4 bases. CDR1 and CDR2 from the germline V gene are SQVTM and ANQGSEA. The CDR3 spells CSGQGLGETQYF. The CDR3 nucleotides are TGCAGCGGACAGGGGTTGGGAGAGACCCAGTACTTC.

J is TRBJ2-3 and V is TRBV4-1, with TRBD2 matching over 10 bases. J was trimmed by 4 bases and V by 4 bases; bases with no gene match: 5. The CDR3 sequence is 15 residues long. Germline assignment: CDR1 MGHRA and CDR2 YSYEKL. The CDR3 here is CASSPRAGGPDTQYF. The CDR3 coding sequence is TGCGCCAGCAGCCCCCGAGCGGGGGGGCCAGATACGCAGTATTTT.

V and J are TRBV7-8 and TRBJ2-1; 8 bases are a match to TRBD1. The CDR3 loop spans 14 amino acids. Germline V lookup: CDR1 SGHVS, CDR2 FQNEAQ. Unmatched junction bases numbered 5, after V lost 1 base and J lost 9 bases. DNA of the CDR3: TGTGCCAGCAGCTTAGTCAGGGGGCATTCTGAGCAGTTCTTC. Encoded protein: CASSLVRGHSEQFF.

This rearrangement joins TRBV19 to TRBJ2-1; either TRBD1 or TRBD2 may supply D (5 bases each). From germline, CDR1 is LNHDA and CDR2 SQIVND (reference sequence). The V gene lost 7 bases and the J gene lost 8 bases, with 21 bases spanning the gap. The CDR3 sequence is 15 residues long. CDR3 in DNA: TGTGCCAGTACCCAACGGGACGCAACTACAGATGAGCAGTTCTTC. It translates to CASTQRDATTDEQFF.

CDR3 coding DNA: TGTGCCAGCAGCTTAGGTCGGACTAGCGGGATTTTAGATACGCAGTATTTT. It is translated as CASSLGRTSGILDTQYF. This chain links TRBV7-9 with TRBJ2-3; the match to TRBD2 covers 12 bases. Germline assignment: CDR1 SEHNR and CDR2 FQNEAQ (reference sequence). The CDR3 has 17 residues. With 1 base clipped from V and 5 bases from J, the junction kept 7 bases outside the gene matches.

In its sample, this clonotype was seen a few times. The chain links TRBV29-1 to TRBJ1-1, with TRBD1 matching over 7 bases. Germline CDR1 and CDR2: SQVTM and ANQGSEA. V shed 7 bases and J 5 bases; nucleotides not matched to a gene: 10. The CDR3 has 13 amino acids. Here the CDR3 DNA reads TGCAGCGGACAACAGGGGAGTGGGACTGAAGCTTTCTTT. Its protein product is CSGQQGSGTEAFF.

The V call is TRBV7-9, the J call TRBJ1-1; D possibly corresponds to TRBD1 (6 bases). The ends were cut back, 2 bases at V and 7 bases at J, with 8 bases in the middle. This CDR3 is built from 12 residues. CDR1 is SEHNR and CDR2 is FQNEAQ in the germline V gene (reference sequence). The CDR3 bases are TGTGCCAGCAGCTTAACGGACAGTGAAGCTTTCTTT. This encodes CASSLTDSEAFF.

This clonotype was counted between two and nine times. V usage is TRBV6-1 and J usage is TRBJ2-3, with 10 bases identical to TRBD2. The ends lost 0 bases at V and 3 bases at J; junction bases unmatched: 6. The CDR3 contains 17 residues. CDR1 and CDR2 (germline): MNHNS, SASEGT. CDR3 nucleotides: TGTGCCAGCAGTGAAGCGTATCTAGCGGGAGTGACAGATACGCAGTATTTT. Translated: CASSEAYLAGVTDTQYF.

The table lists this clonotype with many counts. The chain has TRBV4-1 and TRBJ2-7, with D possibly being TRBD1 (6 bases). V was trimmed by 1 base and J by 6 bases, leaving 13 bases between them. The CDR3 contains 14 residues. Germline CDR1 MGHRA, CDR2 YSYEKL. Written as DNA, the CDR3 is TGCGCCAGCAGCCAAGGAACAGGGAAGGGCGAGCAGTACTTC. Its translation is CASSQGTGKGEQYF.

This chain uses TRBV7-9 with TRBJ1-4; no clear D gene. Germline V gene sequence: CDR1 SEHNR, CDR2 FQNEAQ (reference sequence). The CDR3 runs 13 residues. V was shortened by 5 bases and J by 0 bases, with 4 bases between the two germline ends. CDR3 region: CASSRATNEKLFF. DNA of the CDR3: TGTGCCAGCAGCCGAGCAACTAATGAAAAACTGTTTTTT.

This clonotype was recorded a few times. The chain combines TRBV5-1 with TRBJ1-2; D possibly corresponds to TRBD1 (5 bases). Deletions cut 3 bases from V and 3 bases from J, with 9 bases between. Germline V gene lookup returns CDR1 SGHRS and CDR2 YFSETQ. The length of the CDR3 is 13 residues. CDR3 region: CASSSQTDYGYTF. The CDR3 DNA reads TGCGCCAGCAGCTCACAGACAGACTATGGCTACACCTTC.

The chain links TRBV30 to TRBJ2-1; 7 bases line up with TRBD2. The length of the CDR3 is 14 residues. V gave up 6 bases and J gave up 9 bases; unmatched junction bases: 14. CDR1 is GTSNPN, CDR2 SVGIG, per germline (reference sequence). CDR3 amino acids: CACLKSRGSAEQFF. The CDR3 bases are TGTGCCTGCTTAAAGTCGCGGGGGTCGGCTGAGCAGTTCTTC.

The chain has TRBV20-1 and TRBJ2-7; TRBD2 aligns across 7 bases. CDR1 is DFQATT, CDR2 SNEGSKA, per germline (reference sequence). V shed 4 bases, J shed 7 bases, and the junction held 13 bases outside the gene matches. The CDR3 consists of 14 residues. The CDR3, as DNA: TGCAGTGCTAAGATCGGGACTATTTTCTCGGAGCAGTACTTC. It translates to CSAKIGTIFSEQYF.

The sample holds a few counts of this clonotype. The rearrangement joins TRBV5-1 to TRBJ2-1, with 10 bases fitting TRBD2. CDR1 and CDR2 from the germline V gene are SGHRS and YFSETQ. This CDR3 has 14 residues. V lost 3 bases, J lost 5 bases, and 2 bases stayed unmatched. CDR3 residues: CASSWTSGDNEQFF. The CDR3 DNA is TGCGCCAGCAGCTGGACTAGCGGAGACAATGAGCAGTTCTTC. Full variable domain (outside the CDR3, taken from reference TRBV5-1 and TRBJ2-1): KAGVTQTPRYLIKTRGQQVTLSCSPISGHRSVSWYQQTPGQGLQFLFEYFSETQRNKGNFPGRFSGRQFSNSRSEMNVSTLELGDSALYLCASSWTSGDNEQFFGPGTRLTVL.

The chain couples TRBV29-1 to TRBJ1-2; the D gene is possibly TRBD1 (5 bases). The CDR3 runs to 11 residues. V was trimmed by 8 bases and J by 2 bases, leaving 9 bases between them. Germline assignment: CDR1 SQVTM and CDR2 ANQGSEA. CDR3 bases: TGCAGCTGCGGGGCGAACTATGGCTACACCTTC. Translated, it gives CSCGANYGYTF.

The rearrangement links TRBV4-2 to TRBJ2-2, with a weak D call TRBD2 (5 bases). Germline CDR1 LGHNA, CDR2 YNFKEQ. Deletions cut 0 bases from V and 1 base from J, with 15 bases between. This CDR3 has 18 amino acids. The DNA for the CDR3 is TGTGCCAGCAGCCAAGACCCAGTTCTAGCACAGAACACCGGGGAGCTGTTTTTT. This gives the protein CASSQDPVLAQNTGELFF.

This chain links TRBV12-3 or TRBV12-4 with TRBJ1-1, with a weak D call TRBD1 (6 bases). The CDR3 consists of 17 residues. Trimming stripped 6 bases from V and 0 bases from J, with 20 bases between. The DNA for the CDR3 is TGTGCCAGCAGCCCCCGCCGGACAGACTTGATGAACACTGAAGCTTTCTTT. This codes for CASSPRRTDLMNTEAFF.

A few counts support this clonotype. The chain recombines TRBV4-3 with TRBJ2-3; no clear D. From germline, CDR1 is LGHNA and CDR2 YSLEER. The V gene lost 6 bases and the J gene lost 1 base, with 11 bases spanning the gap. CDR3 length equals 14 residues. The CDR3 nucleotides read TGCGCCAGCAGTAGAGGAACCCGCACAGATACGCAGTATTTT. Amino acids: CASSRGTRTDTQYF.

The chain has TRBV18 and TRBJ2-3; TRBD2 agrees at 7 bases. Per the germline V gene, CDR1 is KGHSH and CDR2 is LQKENI. Unmatched junction bases numbered 9, after V lost 5 bases and J lost 4 bases. This CDR3 has 15 amino acids. CDR3: CASSAGRLAPDTQYF. The CDR3 nucleotides read TGTGCCAGCTCAGCCGGACGACTAGCTCCAGATACGCAGTATTTT.

This clonotype appeared a few times. This chain joins TRBV10-3 and TRBJ2-7, with 9 bases fitting TRBD2. Germline V lookup: CDR1 ENHRY, CDR2 SYGVKD. V lost 10 bases, J lost 1 base, and 23 bases stayed unmatched. This CDR3 is built from 19 residues. CDR3 region: CARRPPGSGSPEASYEQYF. CDR3 nucleotides: TGTGCCAGAAGACCCCCCGGTAGCGGGAGTCCGGAGGCGTCCTACGAGCAGTACTTC.

The V gene is TRBV11-1, the J gene TRBJ2-2; a possible D gene is TRBD1 (5 bases). Germline-derived CDR1 and CDR2 are SGHAT and FQDESV (reference sequence). Trimming stripped 3 bases from V and 2 bases from J, with 7 bases between. This CDR3 has 14 amino acids. CDR3 amino acids: CASSFDSNTGELFF. The CDR3 region has the DNA TGTGCCAGCAGCTTCGACAGTAACACCGGGGAGCTGTTTTTT. Using reference TRBV11-1 and TRBJ2-2 for the parts outside the CDR3, the full variable domain is EAEVAQSPRYKITEKSQAVAFWCDPISGHATLYWYRQILGQGPELLVQFQDESVVDDSQLPKDRFSAERLKGVDSTLKIQPAELGDSAMYLCASSFDSNTGELFFGEGSRLTVL.

The genes are TRBV5-4 and TRBJ1-3, with D possibly TRBD1 on 5 matching bases. Germline V gene data show CDR1 as SGHNT and CDR2 as YYREEE (reference sequence). CDR3 length: 16 amino acids. The ends were cut back, 3 bases at V and 0 bases at J, with 13 bases in the middle. For the CDR3, the DNA is TGTGCCAGCAGCTCAGATCGGGACCGCTCTGGAAACACCATATATTTT. It translates to CASSSDRDRSGNTIYF.

This clonotype was recorded at least ten times. CDR3 residues: CASSLQGASYNEQFF. The CDR3 DNA reads TGCGCCAGCAGCTTACAGGGGGCTTCCTACAATGAGCAGTTCTTC. V and J are TRBV5-1 and TRBJ2-1, with 9 positions matching TRBD1. The CDR3 totals 15 residues. Germline V gene lookup returns CDR1 SGHRS and CDR2 YFSETQ. V shed 2 bases, J shed 1 base, and the junction held 1 base outside the gene matches.

The chain joins TRBV7-8 to TRBJ2-1, with 8 bases matching TRBD1. Germline assignment: CDR1 SGHVS and CDR2 FQNEAQ. CDR3 length equals 16 residues. V shed 2 bases, J shed 4 bases, and the junction held 7 bases outside the gene matches. CDR3 DNA sequence: TGTGCCAGCAGCTTAACGGGCAGGGGGCTGTACAATGAGCAGTTCTTC. It codes for CASSLTGRGLYNEQFF.

This clonotype was counted only a few times. V usage is TRBV19 and J usage is TRBJ2-3, with 8 bases fitting TRBD2. V shed 5 bases and J 2 bases; nucleotides not matched to a gene: 3. There are 14 residues in the CDR3. Looked up from germline, CDR1 is LNHDA and CDR2 is SQIVND (reference sequence). The CDR3 DNA reads TGTGCCAGTAGTGTAGCGGGGCCCACAGATACGCAGTATTTT. It specifies CASSVAGPTDTQYF.

The chain couples TRBV30 to TRBJ2-5; TRBD2 agrees at 15 bases. With 4 bases clipped from V and 2 bases from J, the junction kept 8 bases outside the gene matches. The CDR3 totals 17 residues. Germline lookup yields CDR1 GTSNPN and CDR2 SVGIG (reference sequence). CDR3 sequence reads: CAWTPGLAGGPQETQYF. The CDR3 DNA reads TGTGCCTGGACCCCGGGACTAGCGGGAGGCCCGCAAGAGACCCAGTACTTC.

V usage is TRBV11-1 and J usage is TRBJ2-7, with D uncertain. The CDR3 extends over 12 amino acids. Germline loops: CDR1 SGHAT, CDR2 FQDESV (reference sequence). Trimming pared 5 bases from V and 2 bases from J, leaving 7 bases between. The DNA of the CDR3 is TGTGCCAGCAGCCCGAACGCCTACGAGCAGTACTTC. Amino acids: CASSPNAYEQYF.

Only a few counts were recorded for this clonotype. The CDR3 loop reads CASSLAEYGSTDTQYF. The CDR3 DNA reads TGTGCCAGCAGCTTAGCGGAGTACGGAAGCACAGATACGCAGTATTTT. The rearrangement links TRBV7-6 to TRBJ2-3; D gene unclear. The CDR3 is 16 residues long. CDR1 and CDR2 from the germline V gene are SGHVS and FNYEAQ. The germline V and J ends were trimmed by 0 bases and 0 bases, with 10 bases remaining between them.